Listed below are T cell receptor beta chains from one sample, sequenced in a study of glioma-infiltrating T cells. TCRdb processed the multiplex PCR reads anew with MiXCR; each CDR3 protein has one entry. The table has about 410,000 distinct CDR3 sequences, 35% to 45% seen once; the top ten hold about 12%. The specimen was glioma tissue, nonneoplastic brain tissue, or PBMCs (not recorded which). The receptor set was obtained from a human donor with low-grade glioma or glioblastoma, undergoing nonglioma brain surgery, or in good health (not recorded which). Both conserved end residues are part of each CDR3. The D gene is left open where the match is weak. Rows may omit the clone size; those that give it use once, few, many or a size class.

TRBD1	TRBV7-6	few	TRBJ1-1	CASSLNRGRTEAFF	TGTGCCAGCAGCTTAAACAGGGGGCGGACTGAAGCTTTCTTT
TRBD2	TRBV24-1	NA	TRBJ2-5	CATSHPRLAGIKTQYF	TGTGCCACCAGTCATCCTCGACTAGCGGGAATAAAGACCCAGTACTTC
NA	TRBV4-1	NA	TRBJ2-1	CASSQDYAASSYNEQFF	TGCGCCAGCAGCCAAGATTATGCGGCCAGCTCCTACAATGAGCAGTTCTTC
NA	TRBV6-1	many	TRBJ2-5	CASSSIEETQYF	TGTGCCAGCAGTTCCATAGAAGAGACCCAGTACTTC
NA	TRBV19	NA	TRBJ2-3	CASHSPSTDTQYF	TGTGCCAGCCATTCCCCTAGCACAGATACGCAGTATTTT
NA	TRBV7-9	NA	TRBJ2-1	CASSPAPNEQFF	TGTGCCAGCAGCCCAGCACCCAATGAGCAGTTCTTC
NA	TRBV12-3/TRBV12-4	NA	TRBJ2-3	CASSLDNSASDTQYF	TGTGCCAGCAGTTTAGATAATAGCGCTTCAGATACGCAGTATTTT
NA	TRBV7-6	few	TRBJ2-7	CASSPMGGGYEQYF	TGTGCCAGCAGCCCCATGGGGGGTGGATACGAGCAGTACTTC
NA	TRBV29-1	many	TRBJ2-1	CSVERRDTGYNEQFF	TGCAGCGTTGAACGGAGGGATACTGGCTACAATGAGCAGTTCTTC
TRBD2	TRBV20-1	many	TRBJ2-1	CSTQLAITYNEQFF	TGCAGTACCCAACTAGCGATAACCTACAATGAGCAGTTCTTC
NA	TRBV27	many	TRBJ1-2	CASSLSLALDYGYTF	TGTGCCAGCAGTTTATCCCTAGCTTTGGACTATGGCTACACCTTC
TRBD1	TRBV18	NA	TRBJ1-2	CASDGQGVYGYTF	TGTGCCAGCGACGGACAGGGAGTCTATGGCTACACCTTC
NA	TRBV10-3	NA	TRBJ2-3	CAIRASGEEAIKMSTDTQYF	TGTGCCATCAGGGCCTCAGGGGAGGAAGCGATCAAGATGAGCACAGATACGCAGTATTTT
NA	TRBV19	NA	TRBJ2-1	CASSPAGEEDSYNEQFF	TGTGCCAGTAGTCCCGCTGGGGAGGAGGACTCCTACAATGAGCAGTTCTTC